A single T cell receptor (beta chain) is shown here with its context. Preparation of the TCRbeta library involved a method that used unique molecular identifiers. MiXCR was run by TCRdb on the PCR reads, yielding one entry per CDR3 protein. In the table there are around 500,000 distinct CDR3 sequences, around 13% of which are singletons. The entry originates in a study of T-cell reconstitution after alpha-beta-depleted transplantation in children. The sequenced sample was PBMCs from the stem cell graft donor, obtained from the stem cell graft. The receptor's source is a human donor who donated a stem cell graft to a child with combined immunodeficiency.

The CDR3 nucleotides read TGCAGCGTTGAAGCCCCTAGGGACAGGTTTGATGATACGCAGTATTTT. It yields the protein CSVEAPRDRFDDTQYF. The V call is TRBV29-1, the J call TRBJ2-3; TRBD1 matches at 8 bases. The V segment lost 1 base and the J segment 6 bases; nucleotides outside the gene matches: 12. CDR3 length: 16 residues. Germline loops: CDR1 SQVTM, CDR2 ANQGSEA.